A single sample gave rise to the 8 T cell receptor beta chains below, sequenced in a study of T cells in Graves' hyperthyroidism and ophthalmopathy. The investigators amplified TCR beta CDR3 regions from RNA transcripts. A first-round RT-PCR of the TCR CDR3 used the HTBI primer set. Using its own MiXCR run on the multiplex PCR reads, TCRdb lists one record per CDR3 protein. The data contain hundreds of thousands of distinct CDR3 sequences, roughly 46% of them singletons. Sequences were obtained from peripheral blood or thyroid tissue (not recorded which). Receptors were obtained from a woman in her late teens or twenties with Graves' hyperthyroidism.

This clonotype was counted only a few times. This may be a read error: a much more frequent sequence differs by one nucleotide. The CDR3 sequence: CASSSTSGTETQYF. The CDR3 DNA sequence: TGCGCCAGCAGCTCGACTAGCGGGACGGAGACCCAGTACTTC. The chain uses TRBV5-1 and TRBJ2-5; 11 nucleotides agree with TRBD2. The CDR3 loop spans 14 amino acids. The trim removed 3 bases at V and 5 bases at J, leaving 3 bases unmatched. Germline CDR1 reads SGHRS; CDR2 reads YFSETQ.

The sample holds one count of this clonotype. The chain links TRBV20-1 to TRBJ2-7; TRBD2 is a possible D gene (6 bases). V lost 3 bases and J lost 7, with 10 bases in between. Germline V lookup: CDR1 DFQATT, CDR2 SNEGSKA (reference sequence). The CDR3 runs to 11 residues. The CDR3 DNA reads as TGCAGTGCTAGGGAGGAGGGGGAGCAGTACTTC. It yields the protein CSAREEGEQYF.

This sequence joins TRBV7-8 and TRBJ2-7; 7 nucleotides line up with TRBD1. V lost 5 bases to trimming and J lost 5 bases; unmatched junction nucleotides: 12. Germline values: CDR1 SGHVS, CDR2 FQNEAQ. This CDR3 region has 15 residues. CDR3 coding DNA: TGTGCCAGCAGCAGGCTAGTTCGACAGGGCGACGAGCAGTACTTC. Amino acid sequence: CASSRLVRQGDEQYF.

This clonotype has only one observation. One end of the junction is discordant with germline, which a read error may explain. The chain is built from TRBV6-5 and TRBJ1-1; D is undetermined. Germline V lookup: CDR1 MNHEY, CDR2 SVGAGI. The CDR3 has 14 residues. CDR3 bases: TGTGCCATCAGTTCCTCGGGGTATGACACTGAAGCTTTCTTT. It is translated as CAISSSGYDTEAFF.

The chain joins TRBV19 to TRBJ1-4; unclear D gene. Trimming took 2 bases from V and 7 from J, leaving 17 bases between them. Germline V gives CDR1 LNHDA, CDR2 SQIVND (reference sequence). The CDR3 is 16 amino acids. The CDR3 nucleotides read TGTGCCAGTAGTATAACGGGCAGCTCAAGGAGTGAAAAACTGTTTTTT. It yields the protein CASSITGSSRSEKLFF.

This clonotype was observed a handful of times. Written as DNA, the CDR3 is TGTGCCAGCAGAGGGCAGGAAGAGACCCAGTACTTC. Protein: CASRGQEETQYF. The gene calls are TRBV7-2 and TRBJ2-5; D is unclear. This CDR3 comprises 12 residues. V was trimmed by 6 bases and J by 3 bases, leaving 8 bases between them. Germline-derived CDR1 and CDR2 are SGHTA and FQGNSA. The full variable domain, rest sourced from reference TRBV7-2 and TRBJ2-5, is GAGVSQSPSNKVTEKGKDVELRCDPISGHTALYWYRQSLGQGLEFLIYFQGNSAPDKSGLPSDRFSAERTGGSVSTLTIQRTQQEDSAVYLCASRGQEETQYFGPGTRLLVL.

The chain carries TRBV2 and TRBJ2-5, with a weak D call TRBD2 (5 bases). Germline V lookup: CDR1 SNHLY, CDR2 FYNNEI. CDR3 size: 14 residues. Between the trimmed V and J ends, which lost 5 bases and 1 base, there was a span of 11 bases. CDR3 bases: TGTGCCAGCAGTTTAGCGTCCACCCAAGAGACCCAGTACTTC. It translates to CASSLASTQETQYF.

This sequence joins TRBV29-1 and TRBJ2-5, with a tentative D call TRBD2 (6 bases). This CDR3 has 12 residues. The V end was cut by 6 bases, the J end by 3 bases, with 11 bases between. Germline CDR1 reads SQVTM; CDR2 reads ANQGSEA. The chain's CDR3 is CSVAIAEETQYF. CDR3 coding DNA: TGCAGCGTCGCCATAGCGGAAGAGACCCAGTACTTC. Based on the CDR3 plus reference TRBV29-1 and TRBJ2-5, the full variable domain is SAVISQKPSRDICQRGTSLTIQCQVDSQVTMMFWYRQQPGQSLTLIATANQGSEATYESGFVIDKFPISRPNLTFSTLTVSNMSPEDSSIYLCSVAIAEETQYFGPGTRLLVL.